The 5 T cell receptor beta chains in this list originate from one sample, sequenced in a study of OX40 agonist ivuxolimab in advanced cancers. Data came from immunoSEQ multiplex PCR; TCRdb stores just in-frame clones and leaves some out. The sample yields more than 100,000 clones, 75% to 90% seen once. The sample was CD4+ or CD8+ T cells sorted from blood, taken in a trial of the OX40 agonist ivuxolimab. Receptors originate from an adult with an advanced solid tumor such as melanoma, head and neck, liver or kidney cancer.

This clone was seen a single time. The chain joins TRBV6-5 to TRBJ2-3; 9 positions match TRBD2. V lost 4 bases to trimming and J lost 3 bases; unmatched junction nucleotides: 8. The length of the CDR3 is 16 residues. Germline CDR1 reads MNHEY; CDR2 reads SVGAGI. The CDR3 loop is CASSFSPAGGTDTQYF. The CDR3 nucleotides read TGTGCCAGCAGTTTCTCCCCAGCGGGGGGAACAGATACGCAGTATTTT.

V usage is TRBV28 and J usage is TRBJ1-6; 7 bases fit TRBD1. Germline assignment: CDR1 MDHEN and CDR2 SYDVKM. The CDR3 runs 15 residues. V lost 5 bases, J lost 6 bases, and 7 bases stayed unmatched. This chain's CDR3 is CASSPRGGFNSPLHF. The DNA for the CDR3 is TGTGCCAGCAGTCCAAGAGGGGGCTTTAATTCACCCCTCCACTTT.

The rearrangement joins TRBV2 to TRBJ2-7, with D perhaps TRBD1 (5 bases). Germline assignment: CDR1 SNHLY and CDR2 FYNNEI. CDR3 length equals 15 residues. V shed 6 bases and J shed 1 base, with 16 bases lying between them. Here the CDR3 reads CASSRTPSRSYEQYF. CDR3 nucleotide sequence: TGTGCCAGCAGCCGGACACCCTCGAGGTCCTACGAGCAGTACTTC.

The V call is TRBV10-3, the J call TRBJ1-1, with D perhaps TRBD1 (6 bases). This CDR3 spans 13 amino acids. The germline V gene has CDR1 ENHRY and CDR2 SYGVKD. V was pared by 10 bases and J by 5 bases, with 17 bases between. CDR3 sequence: CATGGQGETEAFF. The CDR3 DNA reads as TGTGCCACGGGGGGGCAGGGAGAGACTGAAGCTTTCTTT.

The V and J genes are TRBV28 and TRBJ1-2, with 7 nucleotides matching TRBD1. J was trimmed by 7 bases and V by 5 bases; bases with no gene match: 7. CDR1 and CDR2 (germline): MDHEN, SYDVKM. CDR3 size: 13 residues. In nucleotides, the CDR3 is TGTGCCAGCAGTCTACAGGGGTTCGGTGGCTACACCTTC. It is translated as CASSLQGFGGYTF.